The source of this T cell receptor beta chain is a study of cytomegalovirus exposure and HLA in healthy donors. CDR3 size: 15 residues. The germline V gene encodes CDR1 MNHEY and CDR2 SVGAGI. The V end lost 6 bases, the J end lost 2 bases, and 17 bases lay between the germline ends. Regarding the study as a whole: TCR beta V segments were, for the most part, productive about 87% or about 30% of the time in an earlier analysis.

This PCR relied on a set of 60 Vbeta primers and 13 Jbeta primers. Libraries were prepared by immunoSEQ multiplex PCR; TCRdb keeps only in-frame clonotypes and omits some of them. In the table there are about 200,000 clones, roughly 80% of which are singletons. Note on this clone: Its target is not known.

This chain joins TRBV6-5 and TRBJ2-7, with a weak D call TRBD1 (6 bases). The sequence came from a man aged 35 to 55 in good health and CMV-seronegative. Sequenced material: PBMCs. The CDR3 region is CASSRTPGHPYEQYF. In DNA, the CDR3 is TGTGCCAGCAGCAGAACTCCGGGACATCCCTACGAGCAGTACTTC.